This TCR beta chain was found in a study of cytomegalovirus exposure and HLA in healthy donors. This clone has just a few counts. Its specificity is not known. Whole-study results and caveats: Altogether, 150 or so TCR beta chains were recorded as cytomegalovirus-associated.

Amplification used 60 Vbeta primers and 13 Jbeta primers. TCRdb's table, derived via immunoSEQ multiplex PCR, lists solely in-frame clones and lacks some. The repertoire holds roughly 100,000 clones, with 81% as singletons. This CDR3 has 15 amino acids. Germline V gene data show CDR1 as MDHEN and CDR2 as SYDVKM. V lost 7 bases to trimming and J lost 4 bases, with 19 bases between them. This chain links TRBV28 with TRBJ1-2, with D tentatively TRBD1 (5 bases). This TCR came from a human donor in good health. Source material: PBMCs. The CDR3 DNA reads TGTGCCAGCACCCCGGGGGACCGAGTCACCTATGGCTACACCTTC. It encodes CASTPGDRVTYGYTF.